Following are 30 T cell receptor beta chains from one sample sequenced in a study of regulatory T cells in long-lasting Graves disease. Through Arm-PCR of CDR3 regions and iRepertoire HTBI primers, TCR beta libraries were built. MiXCR, applied by TCRdb to the multiplex PCR reads, yields one record per CDR3 protein. Of roughly 350,000 distinct CDR3 sequences in the sample, roughly 17% were seen once. Stated time point: newly diagnosed GD, antithyroid drugs for less than 3 months. PBMC RNA served as the TCR library source. Separately, the same data were catalogued under a study of T cells in Graves' hyperthyroidism and ophthalmopathy.

The sample here was peripheral blood mononuclear cells (PBMCs), taken at new diagnosis, from a patient treated with antithyroid drugs. The receptors were gathered from a man aged 35 to 55 with Graves disease.

This clonotype was observed at least ten times. The V call is TRBV12-5, the J call TRBJ2-1; TRBD2 matches 11 bases. Germline V gene lookup returns CDR1 LGHNT and CDR2 FRNRAP. The length of the CDR3 is 16 residues. After removal of 0 bases from V and 5 bases from J, the junction contained 3 bases not matched to a gene. For the CDR3, the DNA is TGTGCTAGTGGTTTGGTCTTAGCGGGGGGGCACAATGAGCAGTTCTTC. Its translation: CASGLVLAGGHNEQFF.

This clonotype was observed many times. The chain is built from TRBV11-2 and TRBJ2-7; D might be TRBD1 (5 bases). CDR1 is SGHAT, CDR2 FQNNGV, per germline. The V and J ends lost 4 bases and 6 bases respectively, with 13 bases between them. The CDR3 sequence is 13 residues long. DNA of the CDR3: TGTGCCAGCAGCTCGTCAGGGTTGGTCGAGCAGTACTTC. Translation: CASSSSGLVEQYF.

This clonotype occurred a few times. The rearrangement links TRBV7-6 to TRBJ1-1; unclear D gene. V lost 6 bases and J lost 4, with 15 bases in between. This CDR3 spans 14 amino acids. Germline CDR1 reads SGHVS; CDR2 reads FNYEAQ. The chain's CDR3 is CASSSGVLITEAFF. The CDR3 DNA follows: TGTGCCAGCAGTTCCGGGGTGCTGATCACTGAAGCTTTCTTT.

This clonotype came up many times. The V and J genes are TRBV12-3 or TRBV12-4 and TRBJ2-1; 7 bases align to TRBD1. Trimming cost V 6 bases and J 4 bases; bases outside gene matches: 15. This CDR3 spans 17 amino acids. The DNA for the CDR3 is TGTGCCAGCAGCCCCCCCACAGACAGGGCTTCTTACAATGAGCAGTTCTTC. Its translation is CASSPPTDRASYNEQFF.

This clonotype has a count of ten or more. V is TRBV20-1 and J is TRBJ2-7, with 9 nucleotides matching TRBD1. The CDR3 has 16 amino acids. Germline CDR1 is DFQATT and CDR2 is SNEGSKA (reference sequence). Losses at the gene ends were 5 bases for V and 2 bases for J; bases not matched to a gene: 13. The CDR3 spells CSAGGTGTGFTYEQYF. The CDR3 DNA sequence: TGCAGTGCTGGGGGGACAGGGACAGGGTTCACCTACGAGCAGTACTTC.

Comments on this clonotype: The CDR3 carries no conserved terminal phenylalanine or tryptophan, so it likely arises from a read error. The chain joins TRBV11-2 to TRBJ2-7, with TRBD1 matching over 8 bases. The junction had 15 bases not matched to a gene; V was cut back by 5 bases and J by 6 bases. CDR1 is SGHAT, CDR2 FQNNGV, per germline. There are 16 residues in the CDR3. CDR3 DNA: TGTGCCAGCAGCCCACAGCCGACAGGGGCCGTGGGCGAGCAGTACCTC. Translated, it gives CASSPQPTGAVGEQYL.

This clonotype was counted ten times or more. The chain couples TRBV4-1 to TRBJ2-7; tentative D call: TRBD2 (5 bases). The germline V and J ends were trimmed by 0 bases and 7 bases, with 16 bases remaining between them. Germline-derived CDR1 and CDR2 are MGHRA and YSYEKL. The CDR3 totals 15 residues. The CDR3 is CASSQDRTEVGEQYF. The CDR3 bases are TGCGCCAGCAGCCAAGACCGGACGGAGGTTGGAGAGCAGTACTTC.

This clonotype was seen many times. This rearrangement joins TRBV12-3 or TRBV12-4 to TRBJ2-7, with D perhaps TRBD1 (6 bases). The ends were cut back, 8 bases at V and 3 bases at J, with 8 bases in the middle. CDR3 length equals 11 residues. The CDR3 DNA follows: TGTGCCAGCGCCAGGGGCTACGAGCAGTACTTC. Protein: CASARGYEQYF.

There are many counts of this clonotype. This chain connects TRBV2 to TRBJ1-4; possible D gene TRBD1, 5 bases. Germline V gives CDR1 SNHLY, CDR2 FYNNEI. The CDR3 is made up of 14 amino acids. Deletions cut 6 bases from V and 8 bases from J, with 16 bases between. The CDR3: CASSEWGKEEKLFF. Here the CDR3 DNA reads TGTGCCAGCAGCGAATGGGGGAAAGAAGAAAAACTGTTTTTT.

The gene calls are TRBV2 and TRBJ1-4; D possibly corresponds to TRBD1 (5 bases). The CDR3 is 12 residues long. The ends were cut back, 11 bases at V and 5 bases at J, with 12 bases in the middle. Looked up from germline, CDR1 is SNHLY and CDR2 is FYNNEI. The CDR3 sequence: CAGTGENEKLFF. DNA for the CDR3: TGTGCCGGCACGGGGGAGAATGAAAAACTGTTTTTT.

The chain is built from TRBV13 and TRBJ1-4; TRBD1 might be the D (6 bases). This CDR3 has 12 residues. Trimming took 5 bases from V and 10 from J, leaving 11 bases between them. CDR1 is PRHDT, CDR2 FYEKMQ, per germline (reference sequence). CDR3 nucleotide sequence: TGTGCCAGCAGCCTACAGGGCAGAAAACTGTTTTTT. This translates into CASSLQGRKLFF.

This clonotype was counted ten times or more. The chain's CDR3 is CALQSLAGAYNEQFF. The CDR3 DNA is TGTGCCTTACAGTCACTAGCGGGTGCCTACAATGAGCAGTTCTTC. The chain joins TRBV28 to TRBJ2-1, with TRBD2 matching 9 bases. The CDR3 covers 15 residues. Germline V CDR1 and CDR2: MDHEN, SYDVKM. The junction had 10 bases not matched to a gene; V was cut back by 11 bases and J by 2 bases.

This clonotype was observed a few times. A much larger clone differs from this one at a single base, so this may be a read error. The V call is TRBV28, the J call TRBJ2-6; maybe TRBD2 (5 bases). The CDR3 spans 15 residues. With 6 bases removed from V and 0 bases from J, the gap between germline ends came to 9 bases. Per germline, CDR1 MDHEN and CDR2 SYDVKM. The CDR3 DNA follows: TGTGCCAGCAGAACGGGGAACTCTGGGGCCAACGTCCTGACTTTC. Protein product: CASRTGNSGANVLTF.

In this sample, this clonotype turned up many times. This sequence joins TRBV2 and TRBJ1-1; no clear D gene. The V end lost 7 bases, the J end lost 1 base, and 4 bases lay between the germline ends. The CDR3 is 11 amino acids. Looked up from germline, CDR1 is SNHLY and CDR2 is FYNNEI. CDR3 amino acids: CASIENTEAFF. The CDR3 coding sequence is TGTGCCAGCATAGAGAACACTGAAGCTTTCTTT.

This clonotype was detected many times. The V gene is TRBV2, the J gene TRBJ2-3, with TRBD2 as a possible D gene (6 bases). CDR3 length: 18 amino acids. V lost 2 bases, J lost 2 bases, and 20 bases lay in between. Germline values: CDR1 SNHLY, CDR2 FYNNEI. The CDR3 is CASSESGGLAALTDTQYF. The CDR3 DNA follows: TGTGCCAGCAGTGAATCCGGGGGACTCGCAGCTCTCACAGATACGCAGTATTTT.

There are many counts of this clonotype. The chain carries TRBV18 and TRBJ1-1; 7 bases fit TRBD1. The germline V gene has CDR1 KGHSH and CDR2 LQKENI. With 4 bases clipped from V and 4 bases from J, the junction kept 3 bases outside the gene matches. The CDR3 runs to 13 residues. CDR3 nucleotides: TGTGCCAGCTCACAGGGGGCAGTCACTGAAGCTTTCTTT. Translation: CASSQGAVTEAFF.

This clonotype has ten or more counts. The chain employs TRBV11-3 and TRBJ1-1; possible D gene TRBD1, 6 bases. Germline CDR1 is SGHNT and CDR2 is YENEEA. The V gene lost 5 bases and the J gene lost 0 bases, with 13 bases spanning the gap. The CDR3 runs to 15 residues. CDR3 in amino acids: CASSPRGQMNTEAFF. The DNA of the CDR3 is TGTGCCAGCAGCCCCCGGGGGCAGATGAACACTGAAGCTTTCTTT.

This clonotype was counted ten times or more. V is TRBV2 and J is TRBJ2-2; D ambiguous. The CDR3 sequence is 13 residues long. V shed 2 bases and J shed 6 bases, with 7 bases lying between them. Looked up from germline, CDR1 is SNHLY and CDR2 is FYNNEI. The DNA for the CDR3 is TGTGCCAGCAGTGAACGACGGGCCGGGGAGCTGTTTTTT. Protein: CASSERRAGELFF.

This clonotype has a count of ten or more. The chain is built from TRBV12-3 or TRBV12-4 and TRBJ1-5; TRBD1 agrees at 7 bases. The trim removed 1 base at V and 4 bases at J, leaving 4 bases unmatched. The CDR3 is 15 amino acids. Written as DNA, the CDR3 is TGTGCCAGCAGTTTAGGGGGACAGCTTAATCAGCCCCAGCATTTT. This encodes CASSLGGQLNQPQHF.

This clonotype has ten or more counts. The V call is TRBV20-1, the J call TRBJ2-7; D remains unclear. This CDR3 has 16 residues. Germline-derived CDR1 and CDR2 are DFQATT and SNEGSKA (reference sequence). V was shortened by 3 bases and J by 4 bases, with 22 bases between the two germline ends. The CDR3 protein is CSASGQSMPRKYEQYF. As DNA, the CDR3 is TGCAGTGCTAGCGGCCAATCAATGCCCCGTAAATACGAGCAGTACTTC.

This clonotype has only a few counts. J is TRBJ2-3 and V is TRBV7-8, with D perhaps matching TRBD2 (6 bases). This CDR3 has 15 residues. Trimming removed 2 bases at V and 1 base at J, with 10 bases between. In germline, CDR1 is SGHVS, CDR2 FQNEAQ. CDR3 nucleotides: TGTGCCAGCAGCTTAAATAGCGGCGGCACAGATACGCAGTATTTT. Its protein is CASSLNSGGTDTQYF. The entire variable domain, with the rest obtained from reference TRBV7-8 and TRBJ2-3, is as follows: GAGVSQSPRYKVAKRGQDVALRCDPISGHVSLFWYQQALGQGPEFLTYFQNEAQLDKSGLPSDRFFAERPEGSVSTLKIQRTQQEDSAVYLCASSLNSGGTDTQYFGPGTRLTVL.

The V call is TRBV20-1, the J call TRBJ1-6; no reliable D call. Trimming stripped 2 bases from V and 5 bases from J, with 10 bases between. Germline-derived CDR1 and CDR2 are DFQATT and SNEGSKA (reference sequence). The CDR3 has 14 amino acids. Here the CDR3 DNA reads TGCAGTGCTAGACTAGGGCCTCATAATTCACCCCTCCACTTT. Protein: CSARLGPHNSPLHF.

The rearrangement joins TRBV10-3 to TRBJ2-3; D may be TRBD2 (5 bases). Germline-derived CDR1 and CDR2 are ENHRY and SYGVKD. CDR3 length: 15 amino acids. With 4 bases removed from V and 4 bases from J, the gap between germline ends came to 15 bases. The CDR3 region is CAISAPGMRADTQYF. The DNA for the CDR3 is TGTGCCATCAGTGCCCCGGGAATGAGAGCAGATACGCAGTATTTT.

This clonotype appeared many times. This chain joins TRBV5-1 and TRBJ1-2, with D tentatively TRBD1 (5 bases). V was cut by 4 bases and J by 2 bases, with 12 bases left in between. The CDR3 contains 14 residues. CDR1 is SGHRS, CDR2 YFSETQ, per germline. CDR3 sequence: CASSAREWNYGYTF. In DNA, the CDR3 is TGCGCCAGCAGCGCCAGGGAATGGAACTATGGCTACACCTTC.

This clonotype was picked up many times. J is TRBJ2-7 and V is TRBV7-2; 8 bases agree with TRBD1. Germline V gene sequence: CDR1 SGHTA, CDR2 FQGNSA. The junction had 5 bases not matched to a gene; V was cut back by 1 base and J by 6 bases. This CDR3 region has 14 residues. This CDR3 reads CASSLGGQVSEQYF. The CDR3 coding sequence is TGTGCCAGCAGCTTAGGGGGACAGGTTTCCGAGCAGTACTTC.

The rearrangement links TRBV13 to TRBJ2-1; TRBD1 is a possible D gene (6 bases). Trimming pared 2 bases from V and 16 bases from J, leaving 24 bases between. From germline, CDR1 is PRHDT and CDR2 FYEKMQ (reference sequence). The CDR3 totals 15 residues. This CDR3 reads CASSLPPEISNRAFF. The CDR3 bases are TGTGCCAGCAGCTTACCCCCCGAAATCTCTAACAGGGCTTTCTTC.

This clonotype appeared many times. CDR3 residues: CASSLGTGGAAQREKLFF. DNA for the CDR3: TGCGCCAGCAGCTTGGGAACAGGGGGCGCGGCGCAGAGGGAAAAACTGTTTTTT. This chain joins TRBV5-1 and TRBJ1-4, with 9 positions matching TRBD1. Germline V lookup: CDR1 SGHRS, CDR2 YFSETQ. V lost 0 bases, J lost 8 bases, and 14 bases stayed unmatched. CDR3 length: 18 amino acids.

This clonotype was recorded many times. This rearrangement joins TRBV2 to TRBJ2-7; the D gene could be TRBD1 or TRBD2 (5 bases each). Trimming removed 6 bases at V and 8 bases at J, with 17 bases between. The CDR3 extends over 13 amino acids. In germline, CDR1 is SNHLY, CDR2 FYNNEI. This chain's CDR3 is CASRPPTGAKQYF. The CDR3 DNA sequence: TGTGCCAGCAGGCCCCCCACCGGGGCGAAGCAGTACTTC.

This clonotype came up many times. The chain combines TRBV2 with TRBJ2-3; 11 bases match TRBD2. The CDR3 is 14 residues long. After removal of 6 bases from V and 2 bases from J, the junction contained 1 base not matched to a gene. The germline gives CDR1 SNHLY, CDR2 FYNNEI. CDR3 in amino acids: CASRTSGNTDTQYF. Written as DNA, the CDR3 is TGTGCCAGCAGGACTAGCGGGAACACAGATACGCAGTATTTT.

This clonotype was picked up one time. The J gene is TRBJ2-3, the V gene TRBV7-2, with D possibly called TRBD1 or TRBD2 (5 bases each). The end of the DNA fits TRBJ2-1 better, so the J call may be wrong. The CDR3 sequence is 17 residues long. Germline values: CDR1 SGHTA, CDR2 FQGNSA. CDR3 protein: CASSYRGPDSTANEQFF. In nucleotides, the CDR3 is TGTGCCAGCAGTTATAGGGGCCCGGACTCGACGGCTAATGAGCAGTTCTTC.